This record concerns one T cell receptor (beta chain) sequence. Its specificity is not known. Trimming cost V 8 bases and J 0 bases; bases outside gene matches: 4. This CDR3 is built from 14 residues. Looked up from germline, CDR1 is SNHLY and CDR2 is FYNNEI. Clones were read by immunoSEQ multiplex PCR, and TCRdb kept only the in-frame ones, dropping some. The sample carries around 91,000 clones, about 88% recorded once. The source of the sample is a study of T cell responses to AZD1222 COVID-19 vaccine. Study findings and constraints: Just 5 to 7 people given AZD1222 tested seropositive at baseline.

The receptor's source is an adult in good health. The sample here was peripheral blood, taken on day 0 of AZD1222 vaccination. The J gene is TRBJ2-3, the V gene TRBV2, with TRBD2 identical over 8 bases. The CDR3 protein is CASSPSGSTDTQYF. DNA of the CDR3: TGTGCCAGCTCTCCTAGCGGGAGCACAGATACGCAGTATTTT.